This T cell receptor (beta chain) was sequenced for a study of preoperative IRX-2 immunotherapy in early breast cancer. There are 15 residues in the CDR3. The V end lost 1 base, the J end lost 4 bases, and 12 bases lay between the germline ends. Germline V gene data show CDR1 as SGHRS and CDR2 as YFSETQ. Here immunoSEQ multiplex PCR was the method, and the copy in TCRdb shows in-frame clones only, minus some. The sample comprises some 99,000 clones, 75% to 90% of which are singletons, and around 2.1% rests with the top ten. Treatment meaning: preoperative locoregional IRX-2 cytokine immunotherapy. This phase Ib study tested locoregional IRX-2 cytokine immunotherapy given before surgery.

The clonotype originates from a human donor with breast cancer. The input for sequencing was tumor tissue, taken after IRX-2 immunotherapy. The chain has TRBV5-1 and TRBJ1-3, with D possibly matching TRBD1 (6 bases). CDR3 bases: TGCGCCAGCAGCTTGCTGGGGGCGACGGGAAACACCATATATTTT. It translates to CASSLLGATGNTIYF.